The present T cell receptor (beta chain) was sequenced within a study of human T cells and chemical hapten exposure. Study conclusions and caveats: Compared to controls, expanded TCRs made significantly more large clusters of similar CDR3s.

This CDR3 has 15 amino acids. V was pared by 4 bases and J by 6 bases, with 8 bases of the junction left unmatched. CDR1 and CDR2 from the germline V gene are SGHRS and YFSETQ. Unique molecular identifiers were affixed to discrete cDNA molecules within the library. Via MiXCR, TCRdb re-called the RACE reads, giving one row per CDR3 protein. Of roughly 260,000 distinct CDR3 sequences in the sample, approximately 8.4% were seen once. This clonotype occurred a few times. Antigen unknown. Time point denoted: pre-sensitization, week 0. Treatment denoted: therapeutic diphenylcyclopropenone sensitization with weekly scalp DPC.

The sample in question was whole blood, obtained in connection with sensitization to the hapten diphenylcyclopropenone (DPC). The clonotype originates from a woman aged 40 to 50 with alopecia areata. Some clones in this sample may be carry-over from other donors' samples. The chain joins TRBV5-1 to TRBJ2-1; TRBD1 matches 9 bases. CDR3 region: CASSLGDRESNEQFF. The CDR3 nucleotides are TGCGCCAGCAGCCTAGGGGACAGGGAGAGCAATGAGCAGTTCTTC.